The 14 T cell receptor beta chains below come from one sample, sequenced in a study of blood T cell repertoires in COVID-19. Clones were sequenced by immunoSEQ multiplex PCR, and TCRdb holds only the in-frame ones, with some missing. The repertoire holds about 300,000 clones, with about nine tenths as singletons. Input material: PBMCs or T cells enriched from blood (not recorded which). Source of these receptors: a man aged 25-45 years who had recovered from COVID-19.

The V gene is TRBV18, the J gene TRBJ2-1; 12 bases align to TRBD2. The germline CDR1 and CDR2 sequences are KGHSH and LQKENI. V was clipped by 3 bases and J by 0 bases; unmatched bases: 6. The CDR3 is 18 residues long. The CDR3 DNA reads as TGTGCCAGCTCACCTCGACTAGCGGGGGCCACCTCCTACAATGAGCAGTTCTTC. It translates to CASSPRLAGATSYNEQFF.

The V gene is TRBV7-2, the J gene TRBJ2-1, with TRBD2 identical over 11 bases. Germline lookup yields CDR1 SGHTA and CDR2 FQGNSA. The length of the CDR3 is 16 residues. V lost 5 bases to trimming and J lost 8 bases; unmatched junction nucleotides: 11. In nucleotides, the CDR3 is TGTGCCAGCAGCCCCGTTAGCGGGGGGGCCGGAGATGAGCAGTTCTTC. This codes for CASSPVSGGAGDEQFF.

V is TRBV3-1 (or the pseudogene TRBV3-2) and J is TRBJ1-5; 7 bases align to TRBD1. The CDR3 runs to 18 residues. Germline CDR1 and CDR2: LGHDT and YNNKEL (reference sequence). With V trimmed by 2 bases and J by 2 bases, 12 bases remained unmatched. The CDR3 here is CASSQSGGGQRRNQPQHF. The CDR3 bases are TGTGCCAGCAGCCAATCGGGGGGGGGACAGAGACGCAATCAGCCCCAGCATTTT.

The chain combines TRBV6-5 with TRBJ2-7, with 7 bases fitting TRBD1. This CDR3 comprises 13 residues. From germline, CDR1 is MNHEY and CDR2 SVGAGI. With 6 bases clipped from V and 3 bases from J, the junction kept 5 bases outside the gene matches. The CDR3 protein is CASSKWTGYEQYF. The CDR3 region has the DNA TGTGCCAGCAGCAAGTGGACAGGCTACGAGCAGTACTTC.

This clone appeared a single time. V gene TRBV7-6 combines with J gene TRBJ2-1, with 7 bases identical to TRBD1. Looked up from germline, CDR1 is SGHVS and CDR2 is FNYEAQ. The J segment lost 6 bases and the V segment lost 5 bases, leaving 10 bases of the junction unmatched. The CDR3 has 15 residues. The CDR3 DNA is TGTGCCAGCAGCCTTACAGGGGCGGGCCCCAATGAGCAGTTCTTC. It yields the protein CASSLTGAGPNEQFF.

This chain connects TRBV6-1 to TRBJ2-3, with 11 positions matching TRBD1. CDR1 MNHNS and CDR2 SASEGT come from the germline V gene. Trimming at V came to 4 bases and at J to 0 bases, leaving 3 bases not matched to a gene. The CDR3 contains 16 residues. The CDR3 region is CASSGRTGGSTDTQYF. The CDR3, as DNA: TGTGCCAGCAGTGGAAGGACAGGGGGCAGCACAGATACGCAGTATTTT.

V gene TRBV27 combines with J gene TRBJ2-7; TRBD2 agrees at 7 bases. This CDR3 spans 15 amino acids. The J segment lost 1 base and the V segment lost 2 bases, leaving 5 bases of the junction unmatched. From germline, CDR1 is MNHEY and CDR2 SMNVEV (reference sequence). CDR3 nucleotides: TGTGCCAGCAGTTTAGCGGGAGCGCTGTCCTACGAGCAGTACTTC. It is translated as CASSLAGALSYEQYF.

The genes are TRBV5-1 and TRBJ2-5, with 11 bases identical to TRBD2. In germline, CDR1 is SGHRS, CDR2 YFSETQ. The CDR3 spans 19 residues. With 4 bases clipped from V and 2 bases from J, the junction kept 16 bases outside the gene matches. CDR3 loop: CASSQPEKRLAGSQETQYF. In nucleotides, the CDR3 is TGCGCCAGCAGCCAACCCGAAAAAAGACTAGCGGGGAGTCAAGAGACCCAGTACTTC.

The gene calls are TRBV6-5 and TRBJ1-5; 7 nucleotides align to TRBD1. Germline trimming cut 2 bases from V and 5 bases from J; bases unmatched to any gene: 3. The CDR3 runs 14 residues. Per the germline V gene, CDR1 is MNHEY and CDR2 is SVGAGI. CDR3 sequence: CASSYDREDQPQHF. The CDR3 DNA follows: TGTGCCAGCAGTTACGACAGGGAGGATCAGCCCCAGCATTTT.

This chain uses TRBV28 with TRBJ1-2; D might be TRBD1 (6 bases). The CDR3 has 14 amino acids. V was trimmed by 7 bases and J by 2 bases, leaving 14 bases between them. The V gene's germline CDR1 is MDHEN and CDR2 SYDVKM. As DNA, the CDR3 is TGTGCCAGCACTAACCGGGACAAAAACTATGGCTACACCTTC. It translates to CASTNRDKNYGYTF.

The chain joins TRBV4-1 to TRBJ2-5; 9 positions match TRBD1. Per the germline V gene, CDR1 is MGHRA and CDR2 is YSYEKL. The CDR3 covers 15 residues. V shed 2 bases and J 5 bases; nucleotides not matched to a gene: 6. In nucleotides, the CDR3 is TGCGCCAGCAGCCAACCCTACAGGGGGCTGGAGACCCAGTACTTC. It translates to CASSQPYRGLETQYF.

This chain joins TRBV29-1 and TRBJ1-3; D possibly corresponds to TRBD1 (6 bases). Germline V lookup: CDR1 SQVTM, CDR2 ANQGSEA. The ends were cut back, 3 bases at V and 4 bases at J, with 13 bases in the middle. CDR3 length equals 14 residues. CDR3 sequence (DNA): TGCAGCGTTGACTTCGGGGGGGCCGGAAACACCATATATTTT. It yields the protein CSVDFGGAGNTIYF. Supplemented by reference TRBV29-1 and TRBJ1-3, the full variable domain reads SAVISQKPSRDICQRGTSLTIQCQVDSQVTMMFWYRQQPGQSLTLIATANQGSEATYESGFVIDKFPISRPNLTFSTLTVSNMSPEDSSIYLCSVDFGGAGNTIYFGEGSWLTVV.

The chain combines TRBV28 with TRBJ2-6, with no clear D. Germline V gene lookup returns CDR1 MDHEN and CDR2 SYDVKM. Trimming removed 5 bases at V and 0 bases at J, with 14 bases between. The CDR3 totals 17 residues. This chain's CDR3 is CASSPPAGRSGANVLTF. For the CDR3, the DNA is TGTGCCAGCAGTCCGCCGGCAGGCCGCTCTGGGGCCAACGTCCTGACTTTC. Full variable domain (rest looked up from reference TRBV28 and TRBJ2-6): DVKVTQSSRYLVKRTGEKVFLECVQDMDHENMFWYRQDPGLGLRLIYFSYDVKMKEKGDIPEGYSVSREKKERFSLILESASTNQTSMYLCASSPPAGRSGANVLTFGAGSRLTVL.

The chain combines TRBV5-6 with TRBJ2-3; 9 nucleotides line up with TRBD2. The V and J ends lost 2 bases and 3 bases, in that order; junction bases with no gene match: 1. The CDR3 covers 14 residues. CDR1 is SGHDT, CDR2 YYEEEE, per germline. The CDR3 DNA follows: TGTGCCAGCAGCTTCACTAGCGGGACAGATACGCAGTATTTT. Protein sequence: CASSFTSGTDTQYF.